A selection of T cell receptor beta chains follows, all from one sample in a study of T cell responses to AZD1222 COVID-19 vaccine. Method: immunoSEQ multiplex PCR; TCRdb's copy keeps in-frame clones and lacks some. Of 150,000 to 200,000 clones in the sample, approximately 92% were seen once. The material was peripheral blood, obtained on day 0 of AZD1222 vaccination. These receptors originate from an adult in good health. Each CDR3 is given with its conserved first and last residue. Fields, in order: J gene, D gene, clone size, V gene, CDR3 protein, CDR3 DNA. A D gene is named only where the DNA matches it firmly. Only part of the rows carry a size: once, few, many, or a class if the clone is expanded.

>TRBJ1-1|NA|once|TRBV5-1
CASSFGALGAEAFF
TGCGCCAGCAGCTTTGGGGCCTTGGGCGCTGAAGCTTTCTTT
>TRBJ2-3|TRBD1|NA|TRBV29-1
CSVVTGTGGTDTQYF
TGCAGCGTTGTGACCGGGACAGGGGGGACAGATACGCAGTATTTT
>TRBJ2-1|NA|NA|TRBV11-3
CASSLGYNEQFF
TGTGCCAGCAGCTTAGGCTACAATGAGCAGTTCTTC
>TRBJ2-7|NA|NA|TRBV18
CASSPPMASYEQYF
TGTGCCAGCTCACCACCCATGGCATCCTACGAGCAGTACTTC
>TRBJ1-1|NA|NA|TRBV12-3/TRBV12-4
CASRISSKFEAFF
TGTGCCAGCAGGATTTCCTCTAAATTCGAAGCTTTCTTT
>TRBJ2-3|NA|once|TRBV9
CASSATGSTDTQYF
TGTGCCAGCAGCGCCACCGGGAGCACAGATACGCAGTATTTT
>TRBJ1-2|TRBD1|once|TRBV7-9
CASSGTGNYGYTF
TGTGCCAGCAGCGGGACAGGGAACTATGGCTACACCTTC
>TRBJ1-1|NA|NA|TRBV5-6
CASSLLRGGTEAFF
TGTGCCAGCAGCTTACTCAGGGGTGGAACTGAAGCTTTCTTT
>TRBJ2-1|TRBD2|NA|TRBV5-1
CASSPGGTSGGYNEQFF
TGCGCCAGCAGCCCCGGTGGAACTAGCGGGGGTTACAATGAGCAGTTCTTC
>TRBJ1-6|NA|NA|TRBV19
CASSLTDYNSPLHF
TGTGCCAGTAGTCTGACAGACTATAATTCACCCCTCCACTTT
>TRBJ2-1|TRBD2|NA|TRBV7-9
CASSFIAGVVNEQFF
TGTGCCAGCAGCTTCATAGCGGGAGTTGTCAATGAGCAGTTCTTC
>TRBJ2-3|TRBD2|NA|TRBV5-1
CASSPRTSGYTDTQYF
TGCGCCAGCAGCCCCCGGACTAGCGGATACACAGATACGCAGTATTTT
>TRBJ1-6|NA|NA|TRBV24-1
CATSDGLKNSPLHF
TGTGCCACCAGTGATGGCTTAAAGAATTCACCCCTCCACTTT
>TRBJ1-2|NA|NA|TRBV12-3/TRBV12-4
CASSPGYGYTF
TGTGCCAGCAGCCCCGGATATGGCTACACCTTC
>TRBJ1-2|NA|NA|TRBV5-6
CASSLVVGYYGYTF
TGTGCCAGCAGCTTGGTGGTGGGCTACTATGGCTACACCTTC
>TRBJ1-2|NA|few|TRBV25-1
CASSEPGQLYGYTF
TGTGCCAGCAGTGAGCCTGGACAACTCTATGGCTACACCTTC
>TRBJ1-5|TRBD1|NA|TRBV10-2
CASSTPGQGDQPQHF
TGCGCCAGCAGCACCCCGGGACAGGGGGATCAGCCCCAGCATTTT
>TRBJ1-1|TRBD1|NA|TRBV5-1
CASSSDRGDTEAFF
TGCGCCAGCAGCTCTGACAGGGGGGACACTGAAGCTTTCTTT
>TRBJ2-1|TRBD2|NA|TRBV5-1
CASSLAGASSYNEQFF
TGCGCCAGCAGCTTAGCGGGGGCGAGCTCCTACAATGAGCAGTTCTTC
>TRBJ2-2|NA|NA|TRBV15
CATSRRAEGGELFF
TGTGCCACCAGCAGAAGGGCGGAAGGCGGGGAGCTGTTTTTT
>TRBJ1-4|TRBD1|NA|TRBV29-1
CSVRDSLATNEKLFF
TGCAGCGTTCGGGACAGCCTTGCAACTAATGAAAAACTGTTTTTT
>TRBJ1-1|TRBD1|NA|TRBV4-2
CASSQARTGGTEAFF
TGTGCCAGCAGCCAAGCTCGGACAGGGGGCACTGAAGCTTTCTTT
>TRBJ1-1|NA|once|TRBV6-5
CASSYTDDTEAFF
TGTGCCAGCAGTTACACCGATGACACTGAAGCTTTCTTT
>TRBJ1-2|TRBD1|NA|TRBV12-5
CASGDRGSGYTF
TGTGCTAGTGGGGACAGGGGTAGTGGCTACACCTTC
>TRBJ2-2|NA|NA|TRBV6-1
CASSEGGGASGELFF
TGTGCCAGCAGTGAGGGCGGTGGAGCCAGCGGGGAGCTGTTTTTT
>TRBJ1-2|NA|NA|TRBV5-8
CASSPVGRRPLYGYTF
TGTGCCAGCAGCCCGGTAGGACGGCGGCCCCTCTATGGCTACACCTTC